The entry that follows covers one TCR beta chain sequence. Trimming cost V 4 bases and J 7 bases, with 8 bases left between them. Germline V gives CDR1 SQVTM, CDR2 ANQGSEA. The CDR3 sequence is 11 residues long. The PCR contained 60 Vbeta and 13 Jbeta primers. Libraries were prepared by immunoSEQ multiplex PCR; TCRdb keeps only in-frame clonotypes and omits some of them. The sample holds around 70,000 clones, about four fifths seen once. This sample is part of a study of cytomegalovirus exposure and HLA in healthy donors. The TCR originated in a male donor in good health and CMV-seropositive. The chain uses TRBV29-1 and TRBJ2-1; the D gene is possibly TRBD2 (6 bases). The source material was PBMCs. The CDR3 loop is CSVVGGNEQFF. CDR3 bases: TGCAGCGTTGTGGGAGGAAATGAGCAGTTCTTC.